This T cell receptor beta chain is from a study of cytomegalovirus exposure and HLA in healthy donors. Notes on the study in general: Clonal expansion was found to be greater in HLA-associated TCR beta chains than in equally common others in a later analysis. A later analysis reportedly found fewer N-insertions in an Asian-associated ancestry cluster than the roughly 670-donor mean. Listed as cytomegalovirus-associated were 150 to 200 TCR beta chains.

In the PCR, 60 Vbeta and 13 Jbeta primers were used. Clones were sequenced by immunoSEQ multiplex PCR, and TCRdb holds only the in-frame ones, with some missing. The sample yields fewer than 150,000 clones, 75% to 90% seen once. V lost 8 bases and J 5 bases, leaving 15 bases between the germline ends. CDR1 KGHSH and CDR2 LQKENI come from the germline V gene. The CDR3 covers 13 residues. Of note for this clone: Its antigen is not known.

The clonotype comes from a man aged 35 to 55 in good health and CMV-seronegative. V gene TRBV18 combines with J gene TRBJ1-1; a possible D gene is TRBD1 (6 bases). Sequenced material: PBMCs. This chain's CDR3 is CASATGYGTEAFF. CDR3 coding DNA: TGTGCCAGCGCGACAGGTTATGGGACTGAAGCTTTCTTT.